This T cell receptor (beta chain) came from a study of blood T cells in healthy people across ages. For the second PCR, which ran for about 6 to 12 cycles, a sample-barcoded 5' primer and a J-beta primer mix were used. In TCRdb, the 5' RACE reads were re-called with MiXCR into one record per CDR3 protein. The sample shows around 2 million distinct CDR3 sequences, 39% of them seen only once. Trimming took 5 bases from V and 13 from J, leaving 12 bases between them. Germline CDR1 is DFQATT and CDR2 is SNEGSKA (reference sequence). The CDR3 loop spans 10 amino acids. Sequenced material: blood. This TCR derives from a human donor in good health. The chain recombines TRBV20-1 with TRBJ2-1, with D perhaps matching TRBD2 (6 bases). CDR3 bases: TGCAGTGCTGGGGAGGTGAGACAGTTCTTC. Translated, it gives CSAGEVRQFF.